This TCR beta chain was profiled in a study of cytomegalovirus exposure and HLA in healthy donors. From germline, CDR1 is LGHNT and CDR2 FRNRAP. This CDR3 is 11 amino acids long. The study, taken as a whole, reports: Compared with the roughly 700-donor mean, an Asian-associated ancestry cluster reportedly had fewer N-insertions, according to a later analysis. While the bulk of TCR sequences proved rare, some public TCRs turned up in many donors. In a later analysis, at a false discovery rate of 0.05, some 17,000 TCR beta sequences were associated with HLA alleles.

PCR primers comprised 60 Vbeta and 13 Jbeta primers. In the authors' methods: Later work found 74 million or so unique TCR beta chains, with 9.5 million to 11 million shared. TCRdb's table, derived via immunoSEQ multiplex PCR, lists solely in-frame clones and lacks some. V, J and clone size reflect that table, while D and trimming were determined from the DNA. The sample contains 150,000 to 200,000 clones, about four fifths of which appear only once. On this clone: The antigen is not known.

This sequence originates from a man aged 35 to 55 in good health and CMV-seropositive. Sequenced: PBMCs. This sequence joins TRBV12-5 and TRBJ2-5, with D hard to call. Judging by the DNA end, TRBJ2-7 fits better; the J call may be wrong. CDR3 residues: CASGLGYEQYF. The CDR3 DNA follows: TGTGCTAGTGGTTTGGGCTACGAGCAGTACTTC.